These 26 T cell receptor beta chains share one sample of origin, sequenced in a study of blood T cell repertoires in COVID-19. Repertoires were generated with immunoSEQ multiplex PCR, while TCRdb's copy carries only in-frame clones and drops some. The repertoire holds around 220,000 clones, with about 88% as singletons. The sample comprised peripheral blood. The receptors shown here come from a woman in her forties or fifties with COVID-19, enrolled during active disease.

The rearrangement joins TRBV19 to TRBJ1-2, with 7 positions matching TRBD1. This CDR3 comprises 16 residues. Trimming removed 9 bases from V and 2 bases from J; junction bases left unmatched: 15. Per the germline V gene, CDR1 is LNHDA and CDR2 is SQIVND (reference sequence). CDR3 loop: CASRRLRDSQNYGYTF. In DNA, the CDR3 is TGTGCCAGCAGGAGACTTCGGGACAGCCAAAACTATGGCTACACCTTC.

V gene TRBV7-8 combines with J gene TRBJ2-1; TRBD1 matches 9 bases. Germline CDR1 reads SGHVS; CDR2 reads FQNEAQ. This CDR3 is built from 14 residues. After removal of 1 base from V and 10 bases from J, the junction contained 5 bases not matched to a gene. Written as DNA, the CDR3 is TGTGCCAGCAGCTTAGGGACAGGGGTCGAAGAGCAGTTCTTC. Translation: CASSLGTGVEEQFF.

As DNA, the CDR3 is TGTGCCAGCAGTTACTCGTTGGTGTTTCGGACTGAAGCTTTCTTT. Amino acid sequence: CASSYSLVFRTEAFF. This chain links TRBV6-5 with TRBJ1-1, with D uncertain. Germline-derived CDR1 and CDR2 are MNHEY and SVGAGI. The CDR3 spans 15 residues. V gave up 0 bases and J gave up 5 bases, with 13 bases separating them.

CDR3 DNA: TGTGCCAGGACTGGACAGGGATTGAACACCGGGGAGCTGTTTTTT. It encodes CARTGQGLNTGELFF. This rearrangement joins TRBV2 to TRBJ2-2; 8 bases match TRBD1. This CDR3 has 15 amino acids. CDR1 is SNHLY and CDR2 is FYNNEI in the germline V gene. Trimming took 9 bases from V and 1 from J; bases not matched to a gene: 7. Using reference TRBV2 and TRBJ2-2 for the parts outside the CDR3, the full variable domain is EPEVTQTPSHQVTQMGQEVILRCVPISNHLYFYWYRQILGQKVEFLVSFYNNEISEKSEIFDDQFSVERPDGSNFTLKIRSTKLEDSAMYFCARTGQGLNTGELFFGEGSRLTVL.

This clone was detected a few times. The chain joins TRBV15 to TRBJ1-3; tentatively, D is TRBD1 (6 bases). Per the germline V gene, CDR1 is LNHNV and CDR2 is YYDKDF (reference sequence). V dropped 1 base and J dropped 6 bases, with 16 bases sitting between them. CDR3 length: 16 residues. CDR3: CATSRGPSSGENTIYF. The CDR3 DNA is TGTGCCACCAGCAGAGGACCAAGTTCAGGGGAAAACACCATATATTTT.

This rearrangement joins TRBV19 to TRBJ1-2, with 9 nucleotides matching TRBD1. Germline CDR1 is LNHDA and CDR2 is SQIVND (reference sequence). The CDR3 spans 12 residues. With V trimmed by 7 bases and J by 7 bases, 4 bases remained unmatched. The DNA of the CDR3 is TGTGCCAGTACTACAGGGGGCACTGGCTACACCTTC. Its protein is CASTTGGTGYTF.

This chain links TRBV28 with TRBJ1-2; D gene uncertain. This CDR3 region has 13 residues. V lost 4 bases, J lost 4 bases, and 10 bases lay in between. Germline CDR1 reads MDHEN; CDR2 reads SYDVKM. This CDR3 is CASSYGYSYGYTF. CDR3 bases: TGTGCCAGCAGTTACGGGTACTCCTATGGCTACACCTTC.

This clone was picked up one time. In DNA form, the CDR3 reads TGTGCCATCAGTGAGGGACTCTTTCCTGCCGGGGAGCTGTTTTTT. Amino acids: CAISEGLFPAGELFF. The gene calls are TRBV10-3 and TRBJ2-2; a possible D gene is TRBD2 (5 bases). Germline V gene sequence: CDR1 ENHRY, CDR2 SYGVKD. CDR3 size: 15 residues. V was shortened by 2 bases and J by 6 bases, with 13 bases between the two germline ends.

This clone has just one count. The chain combines TRBV6-5 with TRBJ1-4, with D possibly matching TRBD1 (6 bases). The germline V gene encodes CDR1 MNHEY and CDR2 SVGAGI. The CDR3 has 15 residues. The V end was cut by 5 bases, the J end by 3 bases, with 13 bases between. The CDR3 region is CASSIDRRSNEKLFF. For the CDR3, the DNA is TGTGCCAGCAGTATAGACAGGCGATCTAATGAAAAACTGTTTTTT.

This rearrangement joins TRBV14 to TRBJ2-6; tentative D call: TRBD1 (5 bases). The CDR3 is made up of 15 amino acids. Trimming took off 4 bases at V and 4 bases at J, with 11 bases between the two ends. Germline V lookup: CDR1 SGHDN, CDR2 FVKESK. The CDR3 is CASSRRVTGANVLTF. The CDR3, as DNA: TGTGCCAGCAGCCGCAGGGTGACCGGGGCCAACGTCCTGACTTTC.

The chain links TRBV11-2 to TRBJ1-1; D not resolved. Trimming left V 6 bases short and J 5 bases short, with 22 bases between. The CDR3 is made up of 16 amino acids. Germline V lookup: CDR1 SGHAT, CDR2 FQNNGV. The CDR3 region is CASSSLKGSTGTEAFF. DNA of the CDR3: TGTGCCAGCAGTTCCCTAAAGGGCTCTACGGGGACTGAAGCTTTCTTT.

This rearrangement joins TRBV6-2 or TRBV6-3 to TRBJ2-7; TRBD2 is a possible D gene (5 bases). The CDR3 runs 15 residues. Germline assignment: CDR1 MNHEY and CDR2 SVGEGT. V gave up 2 bases and J gave up 2 bases, with 13 bases separating them. The DNA for the CDR3 is TGTGCCAGCAGTTACGTATCGGGGTTAGCCTACGAGCAGTACTTC. The encoded protein is CASSYVSGLAYEQYF.

The table lists this clone with a count of one. The chain is built from TRBV5-1 and TRBJ1-2; 7 nucleotides align to TRBD1. The CDR3 spans 15 residues. Germline assignment: CDR1 SGHRS and CDR2 YFSETQ. The junction had 9 bases not matched to a gene; V was cut back by 4 bases and J by 3 bases. CDR3 loop: CASSPDTGADYGYTF. DNA for the CDR3: TGCGCCAGCAGCCCGGACACAGGGGCGGACTATGGCTACACCTTC.

This rearrangement joins TRBV4-1 to TRBJ2-2, with 10 bases fitting TRBD1. CDR1 and CDR2 (germline): MGHRA, YSYEKL. Trimming removed 2 bases from V and 4 bases from J; junction bases left unmatched: 4. The CDR3 spans 16 residues. This chain's CDR3 is CASSQRDRGLTGELFF. The CDR3 bases are TGCGCCAGCAGCCAAAGAGACAGGGGGCTCACCGGGGAGCTGTTTTTT.

This chain joins TRBV19 and TRBJ1-5; weak D call: TRBD1 (6 bases). With 4 bases removed from V and 7 bases from J, the gap between germline ends came to 14 bases. The CDR3 contains 14 residues. CDR1 and CDR2 from the germline V gene are LNHDA and SQIVND (reference sequence). CDR3 protein: CASSNWTVWQPQHF. The CDR3 DNA follows: TGTGCCAGTAGTAATTGGACAGTGTGGCAGCCCCAGCATTTT.

The V gene is TRBV9, the J gene TRBJ1-1; 11 nucleotides align to TRBD1. CDR1 and CDR2 (germline): SGDLS, YYNGEE. The CDR3 consists of 18 residues. V was pared by 4 bases and J by 4 bases, with 15 bases of the junction left unmatched. The CDR3 coding sequence is TGTGCCAGCAGCCCTCGGGGGACAGGGGGTTGGGAAAGCACTGAAGCTTTCTTT. It codes for CASSPRGTGGWESTEAFF.

The rearrangement joins TRBV27 to TRBJ1-1, with D maybe TRBD1 (6 bases). V was clipped by 5 bases and J by 5 bases, with 15 bases between them. Per germline, CDR1 MNHEY and CDR2 SMNVEV (reference sequence). The CDR3 sequence is 14 residues long. The CDR3 nucleotides read TGTGCCAGCAGTGGAAGAGGGGGATCTACTGAAGCTTTCTTT. Its translation is CASSGRGGSTEAFF.

The chain links TRBV3-1 (or the pseudogene TRBV3-2) to TRBJ2-1; 10 bases are shared with TRBD1. Losses at the gene ends were 1 base for V and 4 bases for J; bases not matched to a gene: 4. The CDR3 length is 16 residues. In germline, CDR1 is LGHDT, CDR2 YNNKEL (reference sequence). DNA for the CDR3: TGTGCCAGCAGCCAAGCCGGGACAGGGGTGTACAATGAGCAGTTCTTC. This gives the protein CASSQAGTGVYNEQFF.

The chain is built from TRBV7-2 and TRBJ1-2; tentative D call: TRBD1 (6 bases). Trimming shortened V by 5 bases and J by 4 bases, and 17 bases separated the two germline ends. Germline-derived CDR1 and CDR2 are SGHTA and FQGNSA. The CDR3 length is 15 residues. CDR3 nucleotides: TGTGCCAGCAGCCCGGGGGGGGCCCGTAGCTATGGCTACACCTTC. It specifies CASSPGGARSYGYTF.

J is TRBJ2-2 and V is TRBV27; TRBD1 matches 8 bases. The CDR3 has 17 residues. The germline V gene encodes CDR1 MNHEY and CDR2 SMNVEV (reference sequence). Trimming cost V 7 bases and J 3 bases; bases outside gene matches: 13. CDR3: CASTRDVGTGYTGELFF. The CDR3 nucleotides are TGTGCCAGCACCAGAGATGTAGGGACAGGATACACCGGGGAGCTGTTTTTT.

CDR3 amino acids: CASSSSQGKETQYF. The CDR3 DNA reads TGTGCCAGCAGCTCCAGTCAGGGTAAAGAGACCCAGTACTTC. The chain carries TRBV7-8 and TRBJ2-5; D may be TRBD1 (5 bases). The CDR3 covers 14 residues. Per germline, CDR1 SGHVS and CDR2 FQNEAQ. Between the trimmed V and J ends, which lost 4 bases and 3 bases, there was a span of 12 bases.

This clone was recorded only once. The chain links TRBV6-1 to TRBJ2-7; 9 bases map to TRBD1. Germline trimming cut 3 bases from V and 7 bases from J; bases unmatched to any gene: 10. Looked up from germline, CDR1 is MNHNS and CDR2 is SASEGT. The CDR3 spans 15 residues. CDR3 in amino acids: CASSEGQGSGWEQYF. In nucleotides, the CDR3 is TGTGCCAGCAGTGAGGGACAGGGATCGGGATGGGAGCAGTACTTC.

The CDR3 sequence is CASRPGQGSGNTIYF. Written as DNA, the CDR3 is TGTGCCAGCAGACCGGGACAGGGGTCTGGAAACACCATATATTTT. The rearrangement uses TRBV2 and TRBJ1-3, with 10 bases lining up with TRBD1. V shed 6 bases, J shed 1 base, and the junction held 3 bases outside the gene matches. The CDR3 covers 15 residues. CDR1 and CDR2 (germline): SNHLY, FYNNEI.

The CDR3 DNA reads TGTGCCAGCAGCTTGGGGGGCAAGGGCACCGGGGAGCTGTTTTTT. This encodes CASSLGGKGTGELFF. The chain links TRBV5-6 to TRBJ2-2, with D possibly TRBD1 on 5 matching bases. The CDR3 length is 15 residues. The V end was cut by 0 bases, the J end by 4 bases, with 10 bases between. Germline-derived CDR1 and CDR2 are SGHDT and YYEEEE.

This clone has just one count. The chain links TRBV5-1 to TRBJ1-1; possibly TRBD1 for D (5 bases). Trimming cost V 4 bases and J 1 base, with 11 bases left between them. Per the germline V gene, CDR1 is SGHRS and CDR2 is YFSETQ. This CDR3 spans 14 amino acids. This CDR3 is CASSPLRGNTEAFF. The CDR3, as DNA: TGCGCCAGCAGCCCCCTAAGGGGGAACACTGAAGCTTTCTTT.

The chain has TRBV20-1 and TRBJ2-7; D ambiguous. The CDR3 is 14 residues long. Germline CDR1 and CDR2: DFQATT and SNEGSKA (reference sequence). Trimming shortened V by 3 bases and J by 2 bases, and 14 bases separated the two germline ends. CDR3 loop: CSASRKRHPYEQYF. CDR3 DNA sequence: TGCAGTGCTAGTCGTAAGAGGCATCCCTACGAGCAGTACTTC.